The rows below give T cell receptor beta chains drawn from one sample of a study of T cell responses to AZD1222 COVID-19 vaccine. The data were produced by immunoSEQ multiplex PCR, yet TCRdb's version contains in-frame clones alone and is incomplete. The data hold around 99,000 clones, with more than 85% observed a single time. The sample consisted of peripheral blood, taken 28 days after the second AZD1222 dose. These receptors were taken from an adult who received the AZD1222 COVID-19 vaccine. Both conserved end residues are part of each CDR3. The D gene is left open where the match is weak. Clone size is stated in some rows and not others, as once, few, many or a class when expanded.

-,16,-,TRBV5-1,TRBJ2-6,CASSLEGGSGANVLTF,TGCGCCAGCAGCTTGGAAGGCGGTTCTGGGGCCAACGTCCTGACTTTC
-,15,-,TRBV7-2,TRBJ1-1,CASSFLGGGGTEAFF,TGTGCCAGCAGCTTTCTAGGGGGAGGTGGCACTGAAGCTTTCTTT
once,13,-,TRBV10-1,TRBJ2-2,CASSELVNGELFF,TGCGCCAGCAGTGAGCTTGTAAACGGGGAGCTGTTTTTT
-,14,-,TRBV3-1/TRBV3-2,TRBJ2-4,CASSQDPPSLIQYF,TGTGCCAGCAGCCAAGATCCCCCCTCTCTAATTCAGTACTTC
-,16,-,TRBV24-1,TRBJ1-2,CATSDAGRFGNYGYTF,TGTGCCACCAGTGATGCGGGCAGATTCGGTAACTATGGCTACACCTTC
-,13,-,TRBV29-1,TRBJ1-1,CSVEEGGYTEAFF,TGCAGCGTTGAAGAAGGGGGGTACACTGAAGCTTTCTTT
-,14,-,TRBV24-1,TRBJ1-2,CATSDLPHGGGYTF,TGTGCCACCAGTGATTTGCCCCATGGGGGCGGCTACACCTTC
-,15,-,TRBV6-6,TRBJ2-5,CASSYSLPGLKTQYF,TGTGCCAGCAGTTACTCCTTACCCGGGCTGAAGACCCAGTACTTC
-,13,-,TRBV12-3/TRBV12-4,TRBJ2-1,CASSTDADNEQFF,TGTGCCAGCAGCACGGACGCAGACAATGAGCAGTTCTTC
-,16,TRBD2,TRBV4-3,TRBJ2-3,CASSQVLAGEADTQYF,TGCGCCAGCAGCCAAGTCCTAGCGGGAGAAGCAGATACGCAGTATTTT
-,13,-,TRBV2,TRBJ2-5,CASSSEGGETQYF,TGTGCCAGCAGCTCTGAGGGGGGGGAGACCCAGTACTTC
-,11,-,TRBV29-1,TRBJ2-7,CSARDNYEQYF,TGCAGCGCCCGGGACAACTACGAGCAGTACTTC
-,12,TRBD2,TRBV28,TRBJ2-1,CASNLAGNEQFF,TGTGCCAGCAACCTAGCGGGAAATGAGCAGTTCTTC
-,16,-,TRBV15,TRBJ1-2,CATSRLPGGFSYGYTF,TGTGCCACCAGCAGACTACCTGGGGGGTTTAGCTATGGCTACACCTTC
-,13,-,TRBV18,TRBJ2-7,CASSPSGAYEQYF,TGTGCCAGCTCACCATCGGGGGCCTACGAGCAGTACTTC
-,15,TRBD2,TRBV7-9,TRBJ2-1,CASSKLAGGYNEQFF,TGTGCCAGCAGCAAACTAGCGGGAGGGTACAATGAGCAGTTCTTC
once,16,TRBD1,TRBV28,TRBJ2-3,CASSPRQGRGTDTQYF,TGTGCCAGCAGTCCTCGACAGGGGAGAGGCACAGATACGCAGTATTTT
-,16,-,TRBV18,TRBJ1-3,CASSPGSPTSGNTIYF,TGTGCCAGCTCACCGGGGAGTCCAACCTCTGGAAACACCATATATTTT
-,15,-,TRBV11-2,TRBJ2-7,CASSLSGLTHYEQYF,TGTGCCAGCAGCTTATCCGGGCTGACCCACTACGAGCAGTACTTC
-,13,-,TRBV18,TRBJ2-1,CASSRDVRDEQFF,TGTGCCAGCTCACGCGACGTTAGGGATGAGCAGTTCTTC
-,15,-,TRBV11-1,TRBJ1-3,CASTRGPSSGNTIYF,TGTGCCAGCACCCGCGGACCGTCCTCTGGAAACACCATATATTTT
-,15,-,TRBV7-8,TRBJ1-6,CASSPGGNYNSPLHF,TGTGCCAGCAGCCCCGGGGGAAACTATAATTCACCCCTCCACTTT
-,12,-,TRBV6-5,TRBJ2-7,CASKKTAYEQYF,TGTGCCAGCAAGAAGACGGCTTACGAGCAGTACTTC
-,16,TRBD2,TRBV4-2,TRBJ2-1,CASSQEVEGGPNEQFF,TGTGCCAGCAGCCAAGAAGTTGAGGGAGGGCCGAATGAGCAGTTCTTC
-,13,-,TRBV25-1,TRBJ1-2,CASSDRVQAGYTF,TGTGCCAGCAGTGACAGGGTGCAAGCTGGCTACACCTTC
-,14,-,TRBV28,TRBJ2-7,CASNVGGRAYEQYF,TGTGCCAGCAATGTGGGCGGAAGAGCCTACGAGCAGTACTTC
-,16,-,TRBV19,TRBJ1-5,CASTGFQGGRGQPQHF,TGTGCCAGTACCGGATTCCAGGGAGGCCGGGGTCAGCCCCAGCATTTT
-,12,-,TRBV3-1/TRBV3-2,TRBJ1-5,CASSQLNQPQHF,TGTGCCAGCAGCCAACTTAATCAGCCCCAGCATTTT
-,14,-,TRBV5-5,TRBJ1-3,CASSLGGFGNTIYF,TGTGCCAGCAGCTTGGGGGGGTTTGGAAACACCATATATTTT
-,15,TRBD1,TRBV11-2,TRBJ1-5,CASSGGTGEDQPQHF,TGTGCCAGCAGCGGAGGGACAGGGGAAGATCAGCCCCAGCATTTT
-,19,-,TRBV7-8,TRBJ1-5,CASSFLRARLLDSDQPQHF,TGTGCCAGCAGCTTCCTTAGGGCCCGACTATTAGACAGTGACCAGCCCCAGCATTTT
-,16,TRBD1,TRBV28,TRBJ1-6,CASTFRSGTVNSPLHF,TGTGCCAGCACTTTCAGATCCGGGACAGTTAACTCACCCCTCCACTTT
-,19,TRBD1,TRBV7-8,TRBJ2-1,CASSLNIAWGTGGKNEQFF,TGTGCCAGCAGCCTAAACATAGCATGGGGGACAGGGGGCAAGAATGAGCAGTTCTTC
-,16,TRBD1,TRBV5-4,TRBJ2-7,CASSLGQATTSYEQYF,TGTGCCAGCAGCTTAGGACAGGCAACAACCTCCTACGAGCAGTACTTC
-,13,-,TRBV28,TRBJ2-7,CASSLDLTYEQYF,TGTGCCAGCAGTTTGGACCTTACCTACGAGCAGTACTTC